This T cell receptor beta chain was profiled in a study of CD8+ T cells in alopecia areata. CDR3 length: 14 amino acids. Trimming stripped 1 base from V and 1 base from J, with 7 bases between. The germline V gene has CDR1 SGHVS and CDR2 FNYEAQ. As the sequencing template, cDNA was produced by extracting RNA and reverse transcribing it. Assay: immunoSEQ multiplex PCR; the TCRdb copy retains only in-frame clones and omits some. Here the sample spans 100,000 to 150,000 clones, around 48% being singletons. Sequencing was performed on NKG2D-low CD8+ T cells sorted from blood. The TCR comes from a human donor with alopecia areata. The chain combines TRBV7-6 with TRBJ2-5; D is undetermined. The CDR3 protein is CASSLVLAQETQYF. CDR3 bases: TGTGCCAGCAGCTTAGTCCTCGCCCAAGAGACCCAGTACTTC.